The T cell receptor beta chain described here comes from a study of Ad26.COV2.S vaccination and SARS-CoV-2 variants (dated by TCRdb to the early 2020s). At the level of the whole study: Vaccine-arm donors came from COV1001, a multicentre, randomized, double-blind, placebo-controlled phase I-IIa trial of Ad26.COV2.S in healthy adults. The specificity and breadth of SARS-CoV-2-reactive T cell receptors after Ad26.COV2.S vaccination were assessed by TCRbeta repertoire sequencing. Investigators remained blinded to trial group allocation during experiments and outcome assessment. A total of 32 samples were included in the TCR-sequenced set, comprising some 20 Ad26.COV2.S vaccine recipients, 5 placebo recipients and 8 SARS-CoV-2 convalescent individuals. Trial participants were randomized into five groups of five, in which low-dose or high-dose Ad26.COV2.S was given once or twice, or placebo was given on both occasions. Ad26.COV2.S was administered intramuscularly at 5 x 10^10 or 1 x 10^11 viral particles, either as a single shot or as two shots given 56 days apart.

A note on this clone: This receptor's antigen is unknown. No qualities accompany the bases; no much larger clone lies one base away.

This sample's treatment or condition label indicates: approximately 18 received Ad26.COV2.S at low or high dose, single or two shots; 5 received placebo; per-sample allocation not given. Repertoires of vaccine and placebo recipients were sequenced from samples taken on day 63 after the first injection. In Cohort 1b, 25 to 30 adults aged 18-55 years were enrolled at a single site in Boston, USA, between 29 July and 7 August 2020. Ad26.COV2.S consisted of a replication-incompetent adenovirus type 26 vector by which a prefusion-stabilized SARS-CoV-2 spike protein from the original Wuhan strain was expressed. V is shortened by 7 bases, J by 7 bases, and the region joining them spans 17 bases. Taken from cysteine to phenylalanine, the CDR3 has 14 residues. Only the CDR3 part of the read is kept: 42 bases, read in frame from the first base. The germline V gene (reference sequence) specifies LNHDA as CDR1 and SQIVND as CDR2.

The immunoSEQ Assay was used to sequence TCRbeta CDR3 regions. After extraction, genomic DNA underwent amplification by bias-controlled multiplex PCR, followed by high-throughput sequencing. In the original analysis: To quantify the absolute abundance of every unique TCRbeta CDR3 region, sequences were collapsed and filtered. T cell fraction was estimated by normalizing TCRbeta template counts to usable DNA, which was measured by amplifying reference genes present in all nucleated cells. Repertoire TCRs were annotated as SARS-CoV-2-specific when V gene, CDR3 amino acid sequence and J gene were exactly matched to a known reactive TCR set. The reference SARS-CoV-2 TCR set was obtained from MIRA and was filtered for enrichment in COVID-19-positive ImmuneCODE repertoires, whereby public or cross-reactive TCRs were removed. Based on the MIRA antigens, annotated TCRs were further analysed at the level of specific ORF or position within ORF. Breadth was defined as the number of annotated unique rearrangements divided by the total number of unique productive rearrangements, and depth was defined as the summed frequency of the annotated unique rearrangements. Group comparisons of TCR breadth used two-sided Wilcoxon rank-sum tests. The immuneACCESS repertoire file appears here via TCRdb, limited to in-frame rearrangements. These files lack a portion of the clones; in checked studies, under half of the deficit traces to unresolved V genes, and the cause of the others is not known. V and J calls and clone size are as listed in that table; D and trimming were resolved from the DNA. The sample table holds 300,000 to 350,000 clones, of which about 85% were seen once. 6.4% of the sample belongs to the ten largest clones.

What the research found in general, with its limitations: The study lacked the statistical power to compare responses across vaccine doses or regimens. Comparable non-spike TCR breadth was observed between vaccine and placebo recipients, consistent with only spike being contained in the vaccine. The authors noted that total T cell responses may have been underestimated by the TCR breadth and depth analyses. Higher spike-specific TCR breadth was observed in Ad26.COV2.S recipients than in placebo recipients (P = 0.0014). After vaccination, substantial breadth of spike-specific CD8+ and CD4+ T cell responses was reported.

This sequence uses TRBV19 and TRBJ2-1; matching of 6 bases hints at TRBD2 as the D gene. The source material was peripheral blood, sampled in a trial of Ad26.COV2.S vaccine versus placebo. This receptor was taken from a person aged 18-65 years who received the Ad26.COV2.S COVID-19 vaccine or a placebo. The CDR3 protein is CASTGPGGWNEQFF. The nucleotide sequence is TGTGCCAGTACTGGGCCCGGAGGGTGGAATGAGCAGTTCTTC.